These 5 T cell receptor beta chains were all obtained from the same sample, sequenced in a study of shared clonotypes between healthy human individuals. Some clones are missing from TCRdb's copy, which holds only in-frame ones; the method was immunoSEQ multiplex PCR. This repertoire shows around 2,000,000 clones, 93% found once; its top ten account for approximately 1.7%. CD45RO-negative cells were positively selected for CCR7, leaving out terminally differentiated effector memory CD45RA+ cells. The source material was naive CD8+ T cells from PBMCs. These receptor sequences come from a man aged 18-30 years in good health. Some clones in this sample may be carry-over from other donors' samples.

The chain carries TRBV7-6 and TRBJ1-4, with D unresolved. This CDR3 contains 14 residues. Trimming removed 6 bases at V and 3 bases at J, with 11 bases between. Germline CDR1 and CDR2: SGHVS and FNYEAQ. CDR3 DNA sequence: TGTGCCAGCAGTTACAGCTTTGCTAATGAAAAACTGTTTTTT. Protein product: CASSYSFANEKLFF. The whole variable domain, filled in from reference TRBV7-6 and TRBJ1-4, reads GAGVSQSPRYKVTKRGQDVALRCDPISGHVSLYWYRQALGQGPEFLTYFNYEAQQDKSGLPNDRFSAERPEGSISTLTIQRTEQRDSAMYRCASSYSFANEKLFFGSGTQLSVL.

As DNA, the CDR3 is TGTGCCACCAGCAGATCGGGACACTCCACCGGGGAGCTGTTTTTT. Its protein is CATSRSGHSTGELFF. This rearrangement joins TRBV15 to TRBJ2-2, with a weak D call TRBD1 (6 bases). The CDR3 runs to 15 residues. The germline V gene has CDR1 LNHNV and CDR2 YYDKDF (reference sequence). The ends were cut back, 2 bases at V and 4 bases at J, with 11 bases in the middle.

The chain recombines TRBV5-8 with TRBJ1-1; 7 bases are a match to TRBD1. Germline CDR1 reads SGHTS; CDR2 reads YDEGEE. This CDR3 spans 17 amino acids. V lost 5 bases to trimming and J lost 4 bases; unmatched junction nucleotides: 17. CDR3 sequence: CASRHRGRGRLLTEAFF. As DNA, the CDR3 is TGTGCCAGCAGGCATAGGGGGCGAGGGAGATTGCTCACTGAAGCTTTCTTT.

The table lists this clone with a count of one. J is TRBJ2-7 and V is TRBV9; TRBD1 aligns across 9 bases. Germline CDR1 and CDR2: SGDLS and YYNGEE. CDR3 length: 16 residues. V was clipped by 3 bases and J by 2 bases; unmatched bases: 9. This CDR3 reads CASSESRDRATYEQYF. CDR3 DNA: TGTGCCAGCAGCGAGTCCCGGGACAGGGCAACCTACGAGCAGTACTTC.

This chain joins TRBV25-1 and TRBJ1-4, with D tentatively TRBD1 (6 bases). Germline CDR1 and CDR2: MGHDK and SYGVNS. V lost 3 bases, J lost 5 bases, and 10 bases lay in between. The CDR3 contains 14 residues. The CDR3 reads CASSDWGANEKLFF. Here the CDR3 DNA reads TGTGCCAGCAGTGATTGGGGGGCAAATGAAAAACTGTTTTTT.